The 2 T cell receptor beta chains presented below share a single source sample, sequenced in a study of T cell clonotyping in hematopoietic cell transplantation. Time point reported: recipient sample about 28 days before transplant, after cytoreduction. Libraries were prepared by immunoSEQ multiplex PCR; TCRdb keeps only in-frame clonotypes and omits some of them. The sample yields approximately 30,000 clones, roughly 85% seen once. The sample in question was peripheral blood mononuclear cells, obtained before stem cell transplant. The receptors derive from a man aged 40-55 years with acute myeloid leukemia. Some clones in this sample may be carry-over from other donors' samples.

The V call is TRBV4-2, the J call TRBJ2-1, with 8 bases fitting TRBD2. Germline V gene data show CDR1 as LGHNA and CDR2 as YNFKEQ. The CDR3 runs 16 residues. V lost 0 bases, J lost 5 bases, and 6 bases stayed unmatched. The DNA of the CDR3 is TGTGCCAGCAGCCAAGATCGGGGGGGGGCCCACAATGAGCAGTTCTTC. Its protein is CASSQDRGGAHNEQFF.

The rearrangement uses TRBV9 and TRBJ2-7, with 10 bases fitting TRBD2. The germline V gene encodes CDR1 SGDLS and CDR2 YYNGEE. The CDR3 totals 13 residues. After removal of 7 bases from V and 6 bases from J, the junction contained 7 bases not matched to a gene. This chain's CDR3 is CASASGRGFEQYF. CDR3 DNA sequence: TGTGCCAGCGCCAGCGGGAGGGGGTTCGAGCAGTACTTC.